The clone carrying this TCR beta chain was counted at least ten times. Antigen unknown. Alongside a J-beta primer mix, a sample-barcoded 5' primer served in a second PCR lasting about 7 to 12 cycles. Per-sample output comprised a minimum of 2.5 million paired-end reads containing CDR3. TCRdb processed the 5' RACE reads anew with MiXCR; each CDR3 protein has one entry. Of about 1.6 million distinct CDR3 sequences detected, roughly 32% appear once; the ten largest clones hold about 11%. Healthy Caucasian individuals from Russia aged about 6 to 100 were enrolled as donors. The data were taken from a study of blood T cells in healthy people across ages. Study background: Capturing about one barcoded beta molecule per two T cells was achieved by template switching.

Study-wide findings and caveats: Donor CMV infection status was unknown, possibly confounding age-related changes in expanded clonotypes.

The CDR3 runs to 16 residues. Germline V gives CDR1 SEHNR, CDR2 FQNEAQ (reference sequence). V trimming: 5 bases; J trimming: 3 bases; junction bases outside the gene matches: 6. The sequence came from a woman in her 30s in good health. The chain joins TRBV7-9 to TRBJ2-1, with TRBD1 matching 11 bases. The sequenced material came from blood. The chain's CDR3 is CASSLGDRGIYNEQFF. The CDR3 nucleotides read TGTGCCAGCAGCCTTGGGGACAGGGGGATCTACAATGAGCAGTTCTTC.